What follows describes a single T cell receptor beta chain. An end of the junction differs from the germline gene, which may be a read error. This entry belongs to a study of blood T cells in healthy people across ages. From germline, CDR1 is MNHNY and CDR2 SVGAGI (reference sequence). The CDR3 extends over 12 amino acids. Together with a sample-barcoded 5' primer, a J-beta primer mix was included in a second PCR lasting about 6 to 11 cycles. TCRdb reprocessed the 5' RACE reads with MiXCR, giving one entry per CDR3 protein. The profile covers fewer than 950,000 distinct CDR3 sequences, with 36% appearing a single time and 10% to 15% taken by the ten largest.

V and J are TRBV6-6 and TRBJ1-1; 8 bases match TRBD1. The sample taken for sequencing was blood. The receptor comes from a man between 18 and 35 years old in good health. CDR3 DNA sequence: TGTACCAGCGCGCAGGGGGCACCTGAAGCTTTCTTT. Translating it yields CTSAQGAPEAFF.